The present T cell receptor (beta chain) was sequenced within a study of T cells in Graves' hyperthyroidism and ophthalmopathy (dated 2019 in TCRdb). With respect to the entire study: Peripheral blood samples were taken at the time of initial diagnosis, prior to any treatment. Following sampling, methimazole starting at 30 mg daily was given to hyperthyroidism patients, and high-dose intravenous methylprednisolone was given to ophthalmopathy patients. The 90 to 100 discovery patients were randomly split 7:3 into training and test sets. To identify distinguishing TCR V-J signatures, a discovery cohort of some 99 patients was used, comprising 43 with Graves' ophthalmopathy and 57 with stable Graves' hyperthyroidism. Whether ophthalmopathy could be predicted prospectively was tested in an independent validation cohort made up of roughly 19 hyperthyroidism patients plus 17 patients who later progressed to ophthalmopathy. TCR Vbeta CDR3 sequencing of some 140 peripheral blood samples (around 45 ophthalmopathy, 75 hyperthyroidism and approximately 17 progressor patients) is reported in the paper. In addition, the study compared T-cell repertoires in thyroid tissue and in blood from about 6 Graves' hyperthyroidism patients.

V is cut back by 5 bases and J by 1 base, with 4 bases in the junction unmatched. The CDR3, from cysteine to phenylalanine, totals 14 residues. Only the CDR3 DNA is retained, 42 bases long and in frame from the first base. This clonotype was detected many times. The antigen it binds to is not known. Within one base of it there is no much larger clone, and no base qualities were kept. The paper's findings and limits, for the study overall: A model built on a 13 V-J signature distinguished ophthalmopathy from stable hyperthyroidism, reaching over 85% sensitivity and around 81% specificity in cross-validation and 80%/75% in testing. No statistical method was used to fix the sample size in advance, and group allocation was not hidden from the investigators. Most expanded thyroid clonotypes (frequency above 0.001) were also found in blood, which suggests that blood repertoires may mirror thyroid immune responses. During validation, the model predicted progression to ophthalmopathy a median of approximately 7 months ahead of onset, with roughly 65% sensitivity and roughly 75% specificity.

Graves' hyperthyroidism was defined as stable when no progression to ophthalmopathy occurred over 18 months of follow-up. Hyperthyroidism patients were newly diagnosed, had a disease duration of under 2 months, and were aged 18 to 65 years. Any patient with an uncontrolled infection, another autoimmune disease, pregnancy or lactation was excluded. Diagnoses were established on the basis of clinical symptoms, serum thyroxine and TRAb, thyroid ultrasound, and orbital computed tomography. Ficoll-Paque density gradient centrifugation was used to isolate PBMCs from about 10 ml of fresh peripheral blood. Trizol reagent was used to extract total RNA, and RNA quality was then checked on an Agilent 2100 Bioanalyzer. The TCR beta CDR3 regions were amplified from the RNA transcripts. For the first round of RT-PCR on the TCR CDR3, the HTBI primer set was used together with the Qiagen OneStep RT-PCR kit. The libraries were constructed in a second round of multiplex PCR and then size-selected and purified. Sequencing of the libraries was done on an Illumina HiSeq2000 using paired-end 100 bp reads. The original pipeline was this. SOAPnuke was used to process the raw data, throwing out any read that contained adapters or uncalled bases, had a mean Phred below 15, or lacked an exact constant-primer or identifier match. COPE v1.2.5 was used to merge high-quality paired reads, and clonotypes were defined as unique nucleotide sequences. Clonotypes were aligned to IMGT TRBV, TRBD and TRBJ reference segments using MiTCR v1.1. The analysis included only V-J combinations with a frequency above 0.0001, which together covered roughly 99% of the repertoires. The TCS score was defined as the ratio of F50 (clonal expansion) to E x V (chaos), calculated using BLOSUM62-based TCRdist between CDR3 peptides within each V-J. Welch's t-statistics and random forest reduced fewer than 600 V-J features to 10 to 15, which were used in a naive Bayes classifier (R e1071). TCRdb reran the public reads through fastp at Q25 and MiXCR, keeping productive beta chains. Entries that share a CDR3 protein sequence are merged under the most common genes and DNA. The V and J calls were determined by TCRdb, not by the authors. This sample holds approximately 640,000 distinct CDR3 sequences; roughly 17% were observed only once. The ten most abundant clones make up 3.8% of the sample.

This sequence uses TRBV12-3 or TRBV12-4 and TRBJ1-1; TRBD1 agrees with 7 junctional bases. Sequenced: blood. The source of this sequence is a woman aged 25 to 39 with Graves' hyperthyroidism. Here is the DNA: TGTGCCAGCAGTCGACAGGGTGGGAACACTGAAGCTTTCTTT. It is translated as CASSRQGGNTEAFF.